Each of the 32 T cell receptor beta chains below was sequenced from the same sample in a study of control samples from healthy donors and cancer patients. TCRdb's copy holds only in-frame clones and misses some; the assay was immunoSEQ multiplex PCR. The profile shows about 120,000 clones, about nine tenths of them singletons. The sequenced sample was blood. The receptors were sampled from a man aged 35 to 55 in good health.

CDR3 sequence (DNA): TGTGCCAGTGCGGAGCGGGGGGGAAACAATGAGCAGTTCTTC. As protein: CASAERGGNNEQFF. The chain recombines TRBV6-5 with TRBJ2-1; 10 bases match TRBD2. The CDR3 runs to 14 residues. Trimming at V came to 9 bases and at J to 5 bases, leaving 7 bases not matched to a gene. CDR1 is MNHEY, CDR2 SVGAGI, per germline.

The rearrangement joins TRBV18 to TRBJ2-7; D is possibly TRBD1 (5 bases). The germline gives CDR1 KGHSH, CDR2 LQKENI. The CDR3 has 15 residues. The ends were cut back, 0 bases at V and 0 bases at J, with 9 bases in the middle. The chain's CDR3 is CASSPPRQGSYEQYF. CDR3 DNA: TGTGCCAGCTCACCACCGCGTCAGGGCTCCTACGAGCAGTACTTC.

The chain employs TRBV19 and TRBJ1-5; TRBD1 matches at 7 bases. This CDR3 has 13 amino acids. The V segment lost 3 bases and the J segment 4 bases; nucleotides outside the gene matches: 0. CDR1 is LNHDA, CDR2 SQIVND, per germline (reference sequence). CDR3 amino acids: CASSMTGNQPQHF. The CDR3 DNA follows: TGTGCCAGTAGTATGACAGGGAATCAGCCCCAGCATTTT.

This clone showed up just once. The chain links TRBV18 to TRBJ1-4, with D unclear. There are 16 residues in the CDR3. Trimming stripped 2 bases from V and 0 bases from J, with 10 bases between. The germline CDR1 and CDR2 sequences are KGHSH and LQKENI. This chain's CDR3 is CASSPGVVATNEKLFF. The CDR3 coding sequence is TGTGCCAGCTCACCAGGGGTAGTTGCAACTAATGAAAAACTGTTTTTT.

CDR3 protein: CASSLVPTSYEQYF. CDR3 nucleotide sequence: TGTGCCAGCAGCTTAGTCCCGACTTCCTACGAGCAGTACTTC. This chain connects TRBV7-9 to TRBJ2-7; D is unresolved. V lost 1 base and J lost 1, with 8 bases in between. The germline V gene encodes CDR1 SEHNR and CDR2 FQNEAQ (reference sequence). CDR3 length equals 14 residues.

The chain employs TRBV29-1 and TRBJ2-7, with 9 bases fitting TRBD1. Germline CDR1 and CDR2: SQVTM and ANQGSEA. J gave up 10 bases and V 6 bases, and 19 bases lay outside the gene matches. The CDR3 length is 15 residues. The CDR3 DNA follows: TGCAGCGTGGCTAGGGGGACAGGGAAAAAACCCCCCCAGTACTTC. It specifies CSVARGTGKKPPQYF.

The genes are TRBV5-1 and TRBJ2-7; D perhaps matches TRBD2 (6 bases). V was pared by 5 bases and J by 1 base, with 10 bases between. CDR1 SGHRS and CDR2 YFSETQ come from the germline V gene. The CDR3 has 13 amino acids. The CDR3 DNA reads TGCGCCAGCAGGGGGGGACCATCCTACGAGCAGTACTTC. This encodes CASRGGPSYEQYF. Together with reference TRBV5-1 and TRBJ2-7, the CDR3 gives the full variable domain: KAGVTQTPRYLIKTRGQQVTLSCSPISGHRSVSWYQQTPGQGLQFLFEYFSETQRNKGNFPGRFSGRQFSNSRSEMNVSTLELGDSALYLCASRGGPSYEQYFGPGTRLTVT.

Only one count was recorded for this clone. The J gene is TRBJ1-2, the V gene TRBV12-3 or TRBV12-4, with D possibly matching TRBD1 (5 bases). This CDR3 contains 12 residues. Trimming cost V 5 bases and J 8 bases, with 12 bases left between them. CDR3 DNA: TGTGCCAGCAGTCCTGCTTGGGACGGCTACACCTTC. Translated: CASSPAWDGYTF.

V usage is TRBV5-1 and J usage is TRBJ2-1; tentative D call: TRBD2 (6 bases). This CDR3 is built from 16 residues. V dropped 0 bases and J dropped 6 bases, with 16 bases sitting between them. Germline V gene lookup returns CDR1 SGHRS and CDR2 YFSETQ. The DNA of the CDR3 is TGCGCCAGCAGCTTGGGTTGGGCCACCGGGGGCAATGAGCAGTTCTTC. Translation: CASSLGWATGGNEQFF. The complete variable domain, with remaining parts taken from reference TRBV5-1 and TRBJ2-1, reads KAGVTQTPRYLIKTRGQQVTLSCSPISGHRSVSWYQQTPGQGLQFLFEYFSETQRNKGNFPGRFSGRQFSNSRSEMNVSTLELGDSALYLCASSLGWATGGNEQFFGPGTRLTVL.

The chain uses TRBV7-7 and TRBJ2-1; D remains unclear. This CDR3 contains 14 residues. Deletions cut 1 base from V and 7 bases from J, with 11 bases between. Germline V gives CDR1 SSHAT, CDR2 FNYEAQ (reference sequence). The CDR3 DNA reads as TGTGCCAGCAGCTTAGTCTTTAATCAAAATGAGCAGTTCTTC. Protein product: CASSLVFNQNEQFF.

The chain has TRBV7-2 and TRBJ2-5, with TRBD1 matching over 8 bases. The trim removed 1 base at V and 4 bases at J, leaving 5 bases unmatched. The germline CDR1 and CDR2 sequences are SGHTA and FQGNSA. There are 15 residues in the CDR3. CDR3 region: CASSLGQGATETQYF. In nucleotides, the CDR3 is TGTGCCAGCAGCTTAGGTCAGGGGGCGACAGAGACCCAGTACTTC.

This clone was detected only once. CDR3 DNA: TGTGCCAGCTCACCACAAAGGGACACCGACAACTATGGCTACACCTTC. It yields the protein CASSPQRDTDNYGYTF. This chain uses TRBV18 with TRBJ1-2; D may be TRBD1 (6 bases). Germline CDR1 KGHSH, CDR2 LQKENI. The V and J ends lost 1 base and 2 bases respectively, with 14 bases between them. The CDR3 spans 16 residues.

The chain combines TRBV2 with TRBJ1-4; the match to TRBD1 covers 9 bases. Trimming took 6 bases from V and 8 from J; bases not matched to a gene: 7. The V gene's germline CDR1 is SNHLY and CDR2 FYNNEI. CDR3 length: 14 amino acids. In DNA, the CDR3 is TGTGCCAGCAGAGGGGGACAGGGAAAAGAAAAACTGTTTTTT. Residues: CASRGGQGKEKLFF.

This clone appeared once. The rearrangement uses TRBV4-3 and TRBJ2-3; 14 positions agree with TRBD2. Trimming took 1 base from V and 1 from J; bases not matched to a gene: 4. This CDR3 spans 18 amino acids. Germline V CDR1 and CDR2: LGHNA, YSLEER. The CDR3 nucleotides read TGCGCCAGCAGCCAAGGGACTAGCGGGGGGTTGGGCACAGATACGCAGTATTTT. Amino acid sequence: CASSQGTSGGLGTDTQYF.

The chain is built from TRBV6-5 and TRBJ2-7; possible D gene TRBD1, 6 bases. Germline V gene lookup returns CDR1 MNHEY and CDR2 SVGAGI. Trimming removed 6 bases at V and 5 bases at J, with 11 bases between. The CDR3 has 12 residues. The CDR3 here is CASSPNRDEQYF. CDR3 DNA sequence: TGTGCCAGCAGCCCAAACAGGGACGAGCAGTACTTC.

This chain joins TRBV12-3 or TRBV12-4 and TRBJ1-1; D is possibly TRBD1 (5 bases). This CDR3 contains 13 residues. The V gene lost 3 bases and the J gene lost 1 base, with 6 bases spanning the gap. The CDR3, as DNA: TGTGCCAGCAGTTTCAGGGAGAACACTGAAGCTTTCTTT. It specifies CASSFRENTEAFF.

The V gene is TRBV7-3, the J gene TRBJ2-3; D possibly uses TRBD1 or TRBD2 (5 bases each). CDR1 and CDR2 from the germline V gene are SGHTA and FQGTGA. The CDR3 is 13 amino acids. V dropped 4 bases and J dropped 1 base, with 6 bases sitting between them. The CDR3 DNA reads TGTGCCAGCAGCTGGGACCGCACAGATACGCAGTATTTT. Protein sequence: CASSWDRTDTQYF.

The J gene is TRBJ2-1, the V gene TRBV3-1 (or the pseudogene TRBV3-2); TRBD2 matches at 15 bases. The CDR3 is made up of 17 amino acids. V trimming: 1 base; J trimming: 8 bases; junction bases outside the gene matches: 6. CDR1 LGHDT and CDR2 YNNKEL come from the germline V gene (reference sequence). The chain's CDR3 is CASSQGGLAGGHYEQFF. In nucleotides, the CDR3 is TGTGCCAGCAGCCAAGGAGGACTAGCGGGGGGGCACTATGAGCAGTTCTTC.

The V gene is TRBV7-2, the J gene TRBJ2-7; 11 nucleotides match TRBD2. Germline V gene lookup returns CDR1 SGHTA and CDR2 FQGNSA. The CDR3 sequence is 14 residues long. V lost 6 bases, J lost 7 bases, and 8 bases stayed unmatched. The CDR3 region is CASRNSGGAGEQYF. Here the CDR3 DNA reads TGTGCCAGCAGAAATAGCGGGGGGGCCGGGGAGCAGTACTTC.

This chain joins TRBV9 and TRBJ2-1; TRBD1 is a possible D gene (6 bases). The V gene lost 3 bases and the J gene lost 3 bases, with 13 bases spanning the gap. The CDR3 sequence is 15 residues long. CDR1 and CDR2 from the germline V gene are SGDLS and YYNGEE. CDR3 nucleotide sequence: TGTGCCAGCAGCGCCGCCGGGACAAGCTACAATGAGCAGTTCTTC. It is translated as CASSAAGTSYNEQFF.

The chain employs TRBV5-6 and TRBJ1-1; D is unclear. V was trimmed by 2 bases and J by 7 bases, leaving 12 bases between them. Germline values: CDR1 SGHDT, CDR2 YYEEEE. The CDR3 spans 13 residues. In DNA form, the CDR3 reads TGTGCCAGCAGCTTTCTACGGGCGGATGAAGCTTTCTTT. The encoded protein is CASSFLRADEAFF.

The chain links TRBV18 to TRBJ1-5, with a tentative D call TRBD1 (6 bases). This CDR3 is 15 amino acids long. Germline CDR1 KGHSH, CDR2 LQKENI. The V and J ends lost 5 bases and 0 bases respectively, with 11 bases between them. The CDR3: CASSSQGHSNQPQHF. DNA for the CDR3: TGTGCCAGCTCATCACAGGGCCATAGCAATCAGCCCCAGCATTTT.

The chain has TRBV2 and TRBJ2-4, with D perhaps given as TRBD1 or TRBD2 (6 bases each). Per germline, CDR1 SNHLY and CDR2 FYNNEI. Trimming took off 4 bases at V and 4 bases at J, with 11 bases between the two ends. CDR3 size: 14 residues. For the CDR3, the DNA is TGTGCCAGCAGTGTGAGGGGGGCAAAAAACATTCAGTACTTC. Translating gives CASSVRGAKNIQYF.

The chain carries TRBV5-4 and TRBJ1-2; 9 bases align to TRBD1. Germline CDR1 and CDR2: SGHNT and YYREEE (reference sequence). Trimming removed 3 bases from V and 1 base from J; junction bases left unmatched: 7. The CDR3 length is 16 residues. CDR3 protein: CASSSAGQGNNYGYTF. The CDR3, as DNA: TGTGCCAGCAGCTCCGCGGGACAGGGCAATAACTATGGCTACACCTTC.

A word on this clone: Distinct nucleotide sequences in the sample also encode this CDR3. This rearrangement joins TRBV7-2 to TRBJ1-5; D is uncertain. The CDR3 spans 13 residues. The germline V gene has CDR1 SGHTA and CDR2 FQGNSA. The V end was cut by 2 bases, the J end by 4 bases, with 6 bases between. The CDR3 loop is CASSLQGNQPQHF. The CDR3 coding sequence is TGTGCCAGCAGCTTACAAGGGAATCAGCCCCAGCATTTT.

The CDR3 DNA is TGCGCCAGCAGCTTGGGATCTACTTCCGAAAAACTGTTTTTT. Translated: CASSLGSTSEKLFF. The chain joins TRBV5-1 to TRBJ1-4; D unresolved. CDR3 size: 14 residues. CDR1 is SGHRS, CDR2 YFSETQ, per germline. V was clipped by 0 bases and J by 8 bases, with 11 bases between them.

The sample holds a few counts of this clone. The chain is built from TRBV15 and TRBJ2-3; possibly TRBD1 or TRBD2 for D (6 bases each). Per germline, CDR1 LNHNV and CDR2 YYDKDF (reference sequence). The CDR3 has 16 amino acids. With 4 bases removed from V and 4 bases from J, the gap between germline ends came to 18 bases. CDR3 bases: TGTGCCACCAGCAACGGGGGCGTACCGAGAGCAGATACGCAGTATTTT. The encoded protein is CATSNGGVPRADTQYF.

The J gene is TRBJ1-5, the V gene TRBV30; D is perhaps TRBD1 (5 bases). The CDR3 sequence is 13 residues long. Germline V gene sequence: CDR1 GTSNPN, CDR2 SVGIG (reference sequence). V was trimmed by 4 bases and J by 4 bases, leaving 11 bases between them. The DNA for the CDR3 is TGTGCCTGGACCCATCAGGGAAATCAGCCCCAGCATTTT. Translation gives CAWTHQGNQPQHF.

The V call is TRBV10-2, the J call TRBJ2-7; 7 bases map to TRBD1. Trimming cost V 6 bases and J 2 bases; bases outside gene matches: 7. Germline V gives CDR1 WSHSY, CDR2 SAAADI. This CDR3 has 14 amino acids. The CDR3 protein is CASSEGAKAYEQYF. The DNA of the CDR3 is TGCGCCAGCAGCGAGGGGGCGAAGGCCTACGAGCAGTACTTC.

The rearrangement uses TRBV5-1 and TRBJ2-1; 11 nucleotides agree with TRBD1. V gave up 4 bases and J gave up 3 bases; unmatched junction bases: 3. CDR1 and CDR2 from the germline V gene are SGHRS and YFSETQ. The CDR3 covers 15 residues. The DNA of the CDR3 is TGCGCCAGCAGCCCCGGGACAGGGGGCTACAATGAGCAGTTCTTC. Encoded protein: CASSPGTGGYNEQFF.

The sample holds a few counts of this clone. This chain joins TRBV5-1 and TRBJ1-3, with D possibly TRBD1 on 5 matching bases. The germline gives CDR1 SGHRS, CDR2 YFSETQ. The CDR3 runs to 14 residues. V lost 4 bases and J 8 bases, leaving 16 bases between the germline ends. The CDR3 sequence: CASSPEPGRDTIYF. DNA for the CDR3: TGCGCCAGCAGCCCCGAACCAGGGCGGGACACCATATATTTT. The entire variable domain, with the rest obtained from reference TRBV5-1 and TRBJ1-3, is as follows: KAGVTQTPRYLIKTRGQQVTLSCSPISGHRSVSWYQQTPGQGLQFLFEYFSETQRNKGNFPGRFSGRQFSNSRSEMNVSTLELGDSALYLCASSPEPGRDTIYFGEGSWLTVV.

A few counts support this clone. The chain links TRBV7-2 to TRBJ1-2; D is ambiguous. Germline-derived CDR1 and CDR2 are SGHTA and FQGNSA. The length of the CDR3 is 14 residues. V lost 2 bases and J lost 8, with 15 bases in between. The CDR3 is CASSLPPFTRGYTF. For the CDR3, the DNA is TGTGCCAGCAGCTTACCTCCCTTTACAAGAGGCTACACCTTC.